This T cell receptor beta chain was found in a study of cytomegalovirus exposure and HLA in healthy donors. Study results and limitations: Among the sequence variants, a highly shared cluster was likely an artifact of sequencing. Cytomegalovirus-associated status was assigned to 164 TCR beta chains. Presence/absence analyses treated sequencing depth as roughly uniform across donors. In a later analysis, compared with equally common non-associated chains, HLA-associated beta chains were more expanded.

Points on this clone: What it binds is unknown.

Vbeta (60) and Jbeta (13) primers were used in the PCR. Repertoires were generated with immunoSEQ multiplex PCR, while TCRdb's copy carries only in-frame clones and drops some. Of about 100,000 clones in the sample, around 80% were seen once. CDR1 and CDR2 from the germline V gene are LGHNT and FRNRAP. The V segment lost 4 bases and the J segment 4 bases; nucleotides outside the gene matches: 6. The CDR3 totals 15 residues. The material sequenced was PBMCs. This TCR was recovered from a man aged 25-45 years in good health and CMV-seronegative. This rearrangement joins TRBV12-5 to TRBJ2-7, with 11 bases identical to TRBD2. The CDR3 is CASGSRLAGKYEQYF. The CDR3 DNA follows: TGTGCTAGTGGTTCAAGACTAGCGGGGAAGTACGAGCAGTACTTC. Full variable domain (outside the CDR3, taken from reference TRBV12-5 and TRBJ2-7): DARVTQTPRHKVTEMGQEVTMRCQPILGHNTVFWYRQTMMQGLELLAYFRNRAPLDDSGMPKDRFSAEMPDATLATLKIQPSEPRDSAVYFCASGSRLAGKYEQYFGPGTRLTVT.